The present T cell receptor beta chain was sequenced within a study of regulatory T cells in long-lasting Graves disease. Whole-study findings and limits: TRBV28 was favored in persistent disease, as were TRBJ1-2 and TRBJ2-5.

Germline V gene lookup returns CDR1 SNHLY and CDR2 FYNNEI. The CDR3 is made up of 13 amino acids. Trimming removed 8 bases from V and 4 bases from J, with 11 bases in between. Arm-PCR of CDR3 regions with iRepertoire HTBI primers generated TCR beta libraries. TCRdb itself ran the multiplex PCR reads through MiXCR, one entry per CDR3 protein. Among just over 600,000 distinct CDR3 sequences listed, approximately 15% were seen once. At least ten counts were recorded for this clonotype. Its cognate antigen is unknown. The time point is: newly diagnosed GD, antithyroid drugs for less than 3 months. Scientists built the TCR library using RNA that was extracted from PBMCs. The same sample was also studied in work on T cells in Graves' hyperthyroidism and ophthalmopathy.

The material was peripheral blood mononuclear cells (PBMCs), obtained at new diagnosis, from a patient treated with antithyroid drugs. The sequence derives from a woman aged 30 to 39 with Graves disease. This sequence joins TRBV2 and TRBJ1-4; maybe TRBD1 (5 bases). The CDR3 bases are TGTGCCAGCCAAGACAGTAATAATGAAAAACTGTTTTTT. Translated, it gives CASQDSNNEKLFF.